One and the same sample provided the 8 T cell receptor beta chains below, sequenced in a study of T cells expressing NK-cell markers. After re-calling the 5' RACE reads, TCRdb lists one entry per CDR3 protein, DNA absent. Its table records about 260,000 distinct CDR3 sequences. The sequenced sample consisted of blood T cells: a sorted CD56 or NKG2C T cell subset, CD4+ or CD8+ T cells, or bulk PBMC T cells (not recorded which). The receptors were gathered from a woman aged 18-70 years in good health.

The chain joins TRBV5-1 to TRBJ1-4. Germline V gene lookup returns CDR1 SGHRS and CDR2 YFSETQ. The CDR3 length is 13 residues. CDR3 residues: CASSFSSGEKLFF.

Here the CDR3 reads CASSQADRGPYNEQFF. V is TRBV3-1 and J is TRBJ2-1; the TCRdb D gene call, TRBD1, has no DNA to confirm it. CDR3 length equals 16 residues. Germline loops: CDR1 LGHDT, CDR2 YNNKEL (reference sequence).

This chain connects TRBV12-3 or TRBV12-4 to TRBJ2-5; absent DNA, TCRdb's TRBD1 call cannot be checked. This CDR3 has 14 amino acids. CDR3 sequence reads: CASSPGTDQETQYF.

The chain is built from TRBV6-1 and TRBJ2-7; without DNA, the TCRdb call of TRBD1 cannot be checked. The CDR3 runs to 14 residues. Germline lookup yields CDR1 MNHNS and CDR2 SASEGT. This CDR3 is CASRAGQGPYEQYF.

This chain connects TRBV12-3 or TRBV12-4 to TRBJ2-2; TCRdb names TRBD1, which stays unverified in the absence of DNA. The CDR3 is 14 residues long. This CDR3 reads CASTPDRNTGELFF.

CDR3 residues: CASSEGGTTGELFF. The chain links TRBV11-3 to TRBJ2-2; the TRBD1 assignment by TCRdb is unverifiable without DNA. This CDR3 region has 14 residues. Germline V CDR1 and CDR2: SGHNT, YENEEA.

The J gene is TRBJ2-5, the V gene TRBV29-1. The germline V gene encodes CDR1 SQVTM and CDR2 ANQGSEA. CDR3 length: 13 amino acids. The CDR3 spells CSVGNPKGETQYF.

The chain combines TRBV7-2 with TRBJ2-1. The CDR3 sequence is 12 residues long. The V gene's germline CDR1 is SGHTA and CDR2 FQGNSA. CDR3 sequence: CASSVKHFEQFF. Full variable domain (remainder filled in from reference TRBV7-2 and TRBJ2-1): GAGVSQSPSNKVTEKGKDVELRCDPISGHTALYWYRQSLGQGLEFLIYFQGNSAPDKSGLPSDRFSAERTGGSVSTLTIQRTQQEDSAVYLCASSVKHFEQFFGPGTRLTVL.